These T cell receptor beta chains were read from a single sample in a study of OX40 agonist ivuxolimab in advanced cancers. Produced via immunoSEQ multiplex PCR; TCRdb's table is partial and in-frame only. In the table there are roughly 60,000 clones, 86% of which are singletons. This specimen consisted of CD4+ or CD8+ T cells sorted from blood, obtained in a trial of the OX40 agonist ivuxolimab. The receptor source for this set is an adult with an advanced solid tumor such as melanoma, head and neck, liver or kidney cancer. Both conserved end residues are part of each CDR3. D genes are given only for firm matches. Not every row has a clone size; where given, it reads once, few, many or a size class.

NA | TRBJ2-3 | NA | TRBV7-9 | TGTGCCAGCAGCTTAGGGGGGCTTGGCACAGATACGCAGTATTTT | CASSLGGLGTDTQYF
once | TRBJ1-6 | NA | TRBV2 | TGTGCCGGCCGCCAGACGAGCCCGAATAATTCACCCCTCCACTTT | CAGRQTSPNNSPLHF
once | TRBJ1-5 | TRBD1 | TRBV7-2 | TGTGCCAGCAGCCGAGGGGGCTCCAATCAGCCCCAGCATTTT | CASSRGGSNQPQHF
NA | TRBJ1-5 | NA | TRBV4-1 | TGCGCCAGCAGCCAAGAAGGAACAGATCAGCCCCAGCATTTT | CASSQEGTDQPQHF
NA | TRBJ2-3 | TRBD2 | TRBV9 | TGTGCCAGCAGCGAAGAGGCGGGGGGGACAGATACGCAGTATTTT | CASSEEAGGTDTQYF
NA | TRBJ2-7 | TRBD1 | TRBV28 | TGTGCCAGCAGTTTACCCAGGGGGCATCGCGAGCAGTACTTC | CASSLPRGHREQYF
NA | TRBJ1-3 | TRBD1 | TRBV19 | TGTGCCAGTAGTAAACACGACTTACAGGGGGCCTCTGGAAACACCATATATTTT | CASSKHDLQGASGNTIYF
NA | TRBJ2-3 | NA | TRBV7-9 | TGTGCCAGCAGCTTAGAGGGGGGAGCTGGCACAGATACGCAGTATTTT | CASSLEGGAGTDTQYF
once | TRBJ2-5 | TRBD1 | TRBV7-6 | TGTGCCAGCAGCTTCATGCAGGGGGTTCAAGAGACCCAGTACTTC | CASSFMQGVQETQYF
NA | TRBJ2-1 | NA | TRBV9 | TGTGCCAGCAGCGTAGTGCTGGGGGGCGGATACAATGAGCAGTTCTTC | CASSVVLGGGYNEQFF
NA | TRBJ2-5 | NA | TRBV4-1 | TGCGCCAGCAGCCGGGGGCCTCAAGAGACCCAGTACTTC | CASSRGPQETQYF
NA | TRBJ1-6 | NA | TRBV5-1 | TGCGCCAGCAGCACTTCGCCGGGGGGGTTAAATTCACCCCTCCACTTT | CASSTSPGGLNSPLHF
NA | TRBJ1-5 | NA | TRBV6-6 | TGTGCCAGCAGCCCTTTTCGCGATCAGCCCCAGCATTTT | CASSPFRDQPQHF
NA | TRBJ1-6 | TRBD1 | TRBV18 | TGTGCCAGCTCACCATCCCGGACAGGGGACGATTCACCCCTCCACTTT | CASSPSRTGDDSPLHF
NA | TRBJ1-4 | NA | TRBV11-2 | TGTGCCAGCAGCTTACGGGGTGAAAAACTGTTTTTT | CASSLRGEKLFF
NA | TRBJ1-1 | TRBD1 | TRBV5-6 | TGTGCCAGCAGCGGAGACAGGGCCGGAAACACTGAAGCTTTCTTT | CASSGDRAGNTEAFF
once | TRBJ2-5 | TRBD2 | TRBV11-3 | TGTGCCAGCAGGGCGGGGGAAGGAGAGACCCAGTACTTC | CASRAGEGETQYF
NA | TRBJ1-6 | NA | TRBV9 | TGTGCCAGCAGCCTCCGACAGGATTCACCCCTCCACTTT | CASSLRQDSPLHF
NA | TRBJ1-3 | TRBD1 | TRBV7-3 | TGTGCCAGCAGTTTAAACAGGGGGTCGGGAAACACCATATATTTT | CASSLNRGSGNTIYF
NA | TRBJ2-5 | TRBD2 | TRBV27 | TGTGCCAGCAGTTCCCTAGCGGGGGGGCGATCAGAGACCCAGTACTTC | CASSSLAGGRSETQYF
NA | TRBJ2-3 | TRBD1 | TRBV5-5 | TGTGCCAGCCAGACAGGGGGCAGGACAGATACGCAGTATTTT | CASQTGGRTDTQYF
NA | TRBJ2-2 | NA | TRBV11-2 | TGTGCCAGCAGGGACCGAGGGGGGGCGAGAGCCGGGGAGCTGTTTTTT | CASRDRGGARAGELFF
NA | TRBJ1-1 | NA | TRBV6-1 | TGTGCCAGCAGGTTCGGGGAGGCTGAAGCTTTCTTT | CASRFGEAEAFF
NA | TRBJ2-5 | NA | TRBV5-1 | TGCGCCAGCACCACCCGAGACGGCCTCGGGGCCCAGTACTTC | CASTTRDGLGAQYF
NA | TRBJ1-5 | TRBD1 | TRBV7-9 | TGTGCCAGCAGCGTCTCGACAGGGGGATATCAGCCCCAGCATTTT | CASSVSTGGYQPQHF
NA | TRBJ2-7 | TRBD2 | TRBV5-1 | TGCGCCAGCAGCTTTGGCGGGGGGACCACCTACGAGCAGTACTTC | CASSFGGGTTYEQYF
NA | TRBJ1-4 | TRBD1 | TRBV18 | TGTGCCAGCTCACCGGACAGGGAGGAAAAACTGTTTTTT | CASSPDREEKLFF